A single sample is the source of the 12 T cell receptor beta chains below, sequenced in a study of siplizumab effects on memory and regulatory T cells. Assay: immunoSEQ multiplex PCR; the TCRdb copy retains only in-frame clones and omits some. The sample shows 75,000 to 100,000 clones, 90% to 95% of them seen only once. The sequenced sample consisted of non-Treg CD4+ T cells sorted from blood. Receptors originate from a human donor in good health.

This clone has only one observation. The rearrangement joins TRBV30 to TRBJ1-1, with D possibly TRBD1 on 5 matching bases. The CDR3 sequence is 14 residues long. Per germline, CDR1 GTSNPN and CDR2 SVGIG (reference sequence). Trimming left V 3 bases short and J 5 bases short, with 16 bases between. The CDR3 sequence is CAWRPGGYGTEAFF. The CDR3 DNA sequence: TGTGCCTGGAGACCGGGGGGATATGGTACTGAAGCTTTCTTT.

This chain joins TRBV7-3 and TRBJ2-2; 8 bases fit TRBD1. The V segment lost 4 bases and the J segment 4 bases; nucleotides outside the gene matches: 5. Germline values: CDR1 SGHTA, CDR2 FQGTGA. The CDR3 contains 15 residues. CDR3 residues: CASSSTGASTGELFF. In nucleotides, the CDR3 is TGTGCCAGCAGCTCGACAGGGGCCTCCACCGGGGAGCTGTTTTTT.

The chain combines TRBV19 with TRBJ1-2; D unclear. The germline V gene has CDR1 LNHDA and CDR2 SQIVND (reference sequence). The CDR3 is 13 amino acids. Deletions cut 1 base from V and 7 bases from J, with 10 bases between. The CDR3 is CASSIVSSTGYTF. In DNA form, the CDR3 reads TGTGCCAGTAGTATAGTGTCCAGCACTGGCTACACCTTC.

This chain's CDR3 is CASSIMTSEIYEQYF. As DNA, the CDR3 is TGTGCCAGTAGTATCATGACTAGCGAGATCTACGAGCAGTACTTC. The chain combines TRBV19 with TRBJ2-7, with 8 bases identical to TRBD2. Germline CDR1 is LNHDA and CDR2 is SQIVND (reference sequence). The ends lost 3 bases at V and 3 bases at J; junction bases unmatched: 7. The CDR3 spans 15 residues. The full variable domain, completed using reference TRBV19 and TRBJ2-7, is DGGITQSPKYLFRKEGQNVTLSCEQNLNHDAMYWYRQDPGQGLRLIYYSQIVNDFQKGDIAEGYSVSREKKESFPLTVTSAQKNPTAFYLCASSIMTSEIYEQYFGPGTRLTVT.

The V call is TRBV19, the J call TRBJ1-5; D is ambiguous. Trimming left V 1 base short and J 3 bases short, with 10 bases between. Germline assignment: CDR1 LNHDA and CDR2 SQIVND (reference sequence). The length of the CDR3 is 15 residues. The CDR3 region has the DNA TGTGCCAGTAGTATAGCGGCAGCCATCAATCAGCCCCAGCATTTT. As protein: CASSIAAAINQPQHF.

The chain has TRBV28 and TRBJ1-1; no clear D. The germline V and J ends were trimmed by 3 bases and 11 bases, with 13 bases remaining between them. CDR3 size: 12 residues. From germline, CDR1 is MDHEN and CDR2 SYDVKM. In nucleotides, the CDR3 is TGTGCCAGCAGTTTCCGGGAGAATGGCGCTTTCTTT. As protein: CASSFRENGAFF.

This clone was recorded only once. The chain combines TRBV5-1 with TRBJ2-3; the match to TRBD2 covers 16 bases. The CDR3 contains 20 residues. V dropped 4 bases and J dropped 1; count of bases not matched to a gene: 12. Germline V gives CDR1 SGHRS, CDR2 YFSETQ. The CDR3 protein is CASSPATGLAGGPRTDTQYF. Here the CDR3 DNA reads TGCGCCAGCAGCCCTGCGACGGGACTAGCGGGAGGGCCTCGCACAGATACGCAGTATTTT.

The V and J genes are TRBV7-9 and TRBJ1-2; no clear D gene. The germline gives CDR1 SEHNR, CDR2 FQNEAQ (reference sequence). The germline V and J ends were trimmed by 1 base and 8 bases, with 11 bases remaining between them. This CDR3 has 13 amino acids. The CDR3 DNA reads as TGTGCCAGCAGCTTAGAAGGGCCGGAAGGCTACACCTTC. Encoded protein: CASSLEGPEGYTF.

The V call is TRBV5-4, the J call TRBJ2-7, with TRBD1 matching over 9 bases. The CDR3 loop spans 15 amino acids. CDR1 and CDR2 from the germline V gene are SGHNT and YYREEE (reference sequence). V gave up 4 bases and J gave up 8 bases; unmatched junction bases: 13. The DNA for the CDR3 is TGTGCCAGCAGCGCCCGGGACAGGGATTGGTCGAAGCAGTACTTC. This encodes CASSARDRDWSKQYF.

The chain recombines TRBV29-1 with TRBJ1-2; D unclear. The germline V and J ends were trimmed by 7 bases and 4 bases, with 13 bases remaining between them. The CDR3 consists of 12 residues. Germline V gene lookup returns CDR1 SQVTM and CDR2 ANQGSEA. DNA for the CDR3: TGCAGCGCAAGGAACCGTGTCTATGGCTACACCTTC. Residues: CSARNRVYGYTF.

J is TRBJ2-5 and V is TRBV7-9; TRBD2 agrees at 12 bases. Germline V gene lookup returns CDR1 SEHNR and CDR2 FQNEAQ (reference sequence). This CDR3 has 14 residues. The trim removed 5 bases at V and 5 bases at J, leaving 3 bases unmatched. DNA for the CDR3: TGTGCCAGCAGCCGTCTAGCGGGAGGGGAGACCCAGTACTTC. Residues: CASSRLAGGETQYF.

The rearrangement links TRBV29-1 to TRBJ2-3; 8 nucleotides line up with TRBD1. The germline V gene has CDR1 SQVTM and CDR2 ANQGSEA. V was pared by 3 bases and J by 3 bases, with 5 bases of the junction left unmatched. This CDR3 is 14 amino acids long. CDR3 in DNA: TGCAGCGTTGACATCGGACAGGGTACAGATACGCAGTATTTT. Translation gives CSVDIGQGTDTQYF.